This TCR beta chain was identified in a study of tumor-infiltrating lymphocytes in localized non-small cell lung cancer. Overall study context: Patients included smokers and never-smokers with various histologies, some sampled after neoadjuvant chemotherapy.

The CDR3 loop spans 16 amino acids. The V segment lost 3 bases and the J segment 5 bases; nucleotides outside the gene matches: 9. The germline CDR1 and CDR2 sequences are SGHRS and YFSETQ. A note on this clone: The antigen is undetermined.

Only in-frame clones appear in the TCRdb table, and some are missing; sequencing was by immunoSEQ multiplex PCR. This sample has 15,000 to 20,000 clones, with around 78% found just once. Study conclusions and caveats: No link was found between tumor T-cell fraction and recurrence-free survival. TCR sequencing covered a subset of patients with enough tissue.

The specimen was lung tumor tissue. This TCR was recovered from a human donor with non-small cell lung cancer. The chain links TRBV5-1 to TRBJ2-2; 8 bases align to TRBD1. Written as DNA, the CDR3 is TGCGCCAGCAGCTCCTTGACAGGGGTTGGGACCGGGGAGCTGTTTTTT. Its translation: CASSSLTGVGTGELFF.